This entry lists 19 T cell receptor beta chains sequenced from one sample in a study of OX40 agonist ivuxolimab in advanced cancers. This table comes from immunoSEQ multiplex PCR, and its TCRdb copy is limited to in-frame clones, with some not included. Of just over 50,000 clones listed, 65% to 85% were seen once; the top ten hold around 2%. Material: CD4+ or CD8+ T cells sorted from blood, obtained in a trial of the OX40 agonist ivuxolimab. Source of these receptors: an adult with an advanced solid tumor such as melanoma, head and neck, liver or kidney cancer.

The DNA for the CDR3 is TGCGCCAGCCAGGAGGGACCTAACTATGGCTACACCTTC. Its protein product is CASQEGPNYGYTF. V is TRBV5-1 and J is TRBJ1-2; D perhaps matches TRBD1 (5 bases). V was cut by 7 bases and J by 0 bases, with 10 bases left in between. This CDR3 is built from 13 residues. In germline, CDR1 is SGHRS, CDR2 YFSETQ.

In its sample, this clone was seen a few times. This rearrangement joins TRBV6-1 to TRBJ1-1, with TRBD1 as a possible D gene (6 bases). Per the germline V gene, CDR1 is MNHNS and CDR2 is SASEGT. CDR3 size: 16 residues. V gave up 3 bases and J gave up 10 bases, with 24 bases separating them. The DNA of the CDR3 is TGTGCCAGCAGTGATATGTGGACAGCGAGGCCCTTCGGAGCTTTCTTT. This translates into CASSDMWTARPFGAFF.

The chain has TRBV29-1 and TRBJ1-3, with D unresolved. The CDR3 runs to 12 residues. The V gene's germline CDR1 is SQVTM and CDR2 ANQGSEA. Between the trimmed V and J ends, which lost 3 bases and 4 bases, there was a span of 7 bases. The CDR3 DNA reads as TGCAGCGTTGAGGGAGGAGGAAACACCATATATTTT. This gives the protein CSVEGGGNTIYF.

This CDR3 reads CAVGLPAETQYF. The CDR3 coding sequence is TGTGCCGTGGGACTCCCCGCAGAGACCCAGTACTTC. The chain employs TRBV19 and TRBJ2-5; weak D call: TRBD2 (6 bases). With 11 bases removed from V and 4 bases from J, the gap between germline ends came to 14 bases. Germline V gives CDR1 LNHDA, CDR2 SQIVND (reference sequence). This CDR3 has 12 residues.

The CDR3 loop is CASSGGTASSTDTQYF. The CDR3 bases are TGTGCCAGCAGCGGCGGGACAGCTTCTAGCACAGATACGCAGTATTTT. The chain couples TRBV11-1 to TRBJ2-3; D may be TRBD1 (7 bases). Trimming stripped 5 bases from V and 0 bases from J, with 15 bases between. The CDR3 covers 16 residues. In germline, CDR1 is SGHAT, CDR2 FQDESV (reference sequence).

This clone was detected a few times. This rearrangement joins TRBV28 to TRBJ2-2; 10 bases agree with TRBD2. Germline V lookup: CDR1 MDHEN, CDR2 SYDVKM. The CDR3 has 13 amino acids. V shed 6 bases and J 8 bases; nucleotides not matched to a gene: 3. The CDR3 bases are TGTGCCAGCAGATCTAGCGGGAGAGGGGAGCTGTTTTTT. Its protein is CASRSSGRGELFF.

This chain uses TRBV7-6 with TRBJ2-1; the match to TRBD2 covers 9 bases. Trimming at V came to 0 bases and at J to 7 bases, leaving 13 bases not matched to a gene. Germline lookup yields CDR1 SGHVS and CDR2 FNYEAQ. The CDR3 loop spans 18 amino acids. In DNA form, the CDR3 reads TGTGCCAGCAGCTTAGCAAGGCTAGCGGGAACAAAGAGGAATGAGCAGTTCTTC. This gives the protein CASSLARLAGTKRNEQFF.

A few counts support this clone. The V call is TRBV19, the J call TRBJ2-1; unclear D gene. CDR1 LNHDA and CDR2 SQIVND come from the germline V gene (reference sequence). CDR3 length equals 16 residues. V lost 3 bases and J lost 9, with 21 bases in between. The CDR3 region is CASSIAGYPNVAEQFF. CDR3 nucleotides: TGTGCCAGTAGTATCGCCGGGTACCCTAATGTGGCTGAGCAGTTCTTC.

This chain links TRBV7-9 with TRBJ1-3; D is perhaps TRBD1 (6 bases). Trimming stripped 3 bases from V and 4 bases from J, with 13 bases between. The CDR3 is made up of 15 amino acids. Germline loops: CDR1 SEHNR, CDR2 FQNEAQ (reference sequence). The CDR3 protein is CASSFSGARGNTIYF. CDR3 nucleotides: TGTGCCAGCAGCTTTTCGGGGGCCCGGGGAAACACCATATATTTT.

The J gene is TRBJ2-2, the V gene TRBV11-2; D may be TRBD1 (5 bases). This CDR3 is built from 17 residues. Germline V gene lookup returns CDR1 SGHAT and CDR2 FQNNGV. The ends were cut back, 3 bases at V and 0 bases at J, with 14 bases in the middle. For the CDR3, the DNA is TGTGCCAGCAGCTTGAGTCCCAGGACATCGAACACCGGGGAGCTGTTTTTT. It specifies CASSLSPRTSNTGELFF.

This clone was seen a few times. V is TRBV6-6 and J is TRBJ2-7, with 10 bases matching TRBD1. Germline loops: CDR1 MNHNY, CDR2 SVGAGI (reference sequence). With 0 bases clipped from V and 7 bases from J, the junction kept 6 bases outside the gene matches. The CDR3 is 15 residues long. The DNA of the CDR3 is TGTGCCAGCAGTTACTCCGGGACAGGGGTGAGGGAGCAGTACTTC. Protein product: CASSYSGTGVREQYF.

This chain joins TRBV5-1 and TRBJ2-1; D is ambiguous. The V gene lost 4 bases and the J gene lost 7 bases, with 9 bases spanning the gap. In germline, CDR1 is SGHRS, CDR2 YFSETQ. This CDR3 is built from 12 residues. The CDR3, as DNA: TGCGCCAGCAGCCCTTCCAGGAATGAGCAGTTCTTC. It encodes CASSPSRNEQFF.

The chain combines TRBV5-1 with TRBJ2-5; perhaps TRBD2 as D (6 bases). This CDR3 region has 16 residues. CDR1 SGHRS and CDR2 YFSETQ come from the germline V gene. Deletions cut 0 bases from V and 2 bases from J, with 14 bases between. The CDR3 protein is CASSLEGSAGQETQYF. Here the CDR3 DNA reads TGCGCCAGCAGCTTGGAGGGTTCGGCGGGACAAGAGACCCAGTACTTC.

This clone was picked up one time. The rearrangement joins TRBV15 to TRBJ1-5; no reliable D call. The CDR3 loop spans 13 amino acids. V was trimmed by 5 bases and J by 4 bases, leaving 9 bases between them. Germline values: CDR1 LNHNV, CDR2 YYDKDF (reference sequence). The DNA of the CDR3 is TGTGCCACCAGCCGTGGGTTGAATCAGCCCCAGCATTTT. Protein: CATSRGLNQPQHF.

There are a few counts of this clone. This chain links TRBV2 with TRBJ2-1, with 11 bases matching TRBD2. Germline V lookup: CDR1 SNHLY, CDR2 FYNNEI. The CDR3 contains 15 residues. Losses at the gene ends were 6 bases for V and 9 bases for J; bases not matched to a gene: 10. The CDR3 reads CASSSTGTSGGEQFF. The CDR3 nucleotides read TGTGCCAGCAGCTCAACCGGGACTAGCGGCGGTGAGCAGTTCTTC.

The CDR3 region is CASSTGEFGQPQHF. The DNA for the CDR3 is TGTGCCAGCAGCACAGGGGAGTTCGGTCAGCCCCAGCATTTT. The V and J genes are TRBV6-6 and TRBJ1-5; the match to TRBD1 covers 7 bases. The CDR3 has 14 amino acids. The V and J ends lost 6 bases and 6 bases, in that order; junction bases with no gene match: 8. Germline V gives CDR1 MNHNY, CDR2 SVGAGI (reference sequence).

The chain links TRBV11-2 to TRBJ2-5; 7 positions match TRBD1. Germline-derived CDR1 and CDR2 are SGHAT and FQNNGV. The CDR3 covers 14 residues. After removal of 4 bases from V and 5 bases from J, the junction contained 7 bases not matched to a gene. In DNA form, the CDR3 reads TGTGCCAGCAGCTCAAACAGGGGTGGGGAGACCCAGTACTTC. Protein: CASSSNRGGETQYF.

This clone has just one count. V gene TRBV6-6 combines with J gene TRBJ1-2, with a tentative D call TRBD1 (6 bases). CDR3 length: 15 residues. Germline assignment: CDR1 MNHNY and CDR2 SVGAGI (reference sequence). V lost 6 bases and J 2 bases, leaving 16 bases between the germline ends. Written as DNA, the CDR3 is TGTGCCAGCAGCGATCGGACAGTAGCCAACTATGGCTACACCTTC. Its protein is CASSDRTVANYGYTF.

This clone was observed a handful of times. The chain is built from TRBV5-1 and TRBJ2-3; perhaps TRBD1 as D (5 bases). V dropped 4 bases and J dropped 5 bases, with 11 bases sitting between them. Germline V gives CDR1 SGHRS, CDR2 YFSETQ. The CDR3 consists of 13 residues. The CDR3 coding sequence is TGCGCCAGCAGCCTCAGGGAAGGAGATACGCAGTATTTT. Translating gives CASSLREGDTQYF.